The T cell receptor (beta chain) described here comes from a study of T cells in Graves' hyperthyroidism and ophthalmopathy. V gave up 0 bases and J gave up 7 bases; unmatched junction bases: 4. The CDR3 sequence is 15 residues long. The germline CDR1 and CDR2 sequences are SGHNT and YYREEE (reference sequence). Exclusion followed for patients with uncontrolled infection, other autoimmune disease, pregnancy or lactation. From RNA transcripts, TCR beta CDR3 regions were amplified. When the TCR CDR3 underwent first-round RT-PCR, the HTBI primer set was used. TCRdb recomputed calls from the multiplex PCR reads with MiXCR, one row per CDR3 protein. Of 190,000 or so distinct CDR3 sequences in the sample, approximately 20% are singletons; the top ten hold 44%.

The TCR was taken from a man aged 35-49 years with Graves' hyperthyroidism. The sequenced sample consisted of blood. The chain carries TRBV5-4 and TRBJ1-6; 7 bases are a match to TRBD1. The CDR3 loop is CASSLDPGQNSPLHF. The CDR3 DNA sequence: TGTGCCAGCAGCTTGGATCCGGGACAGAATTCACCCCTCCACTTT.